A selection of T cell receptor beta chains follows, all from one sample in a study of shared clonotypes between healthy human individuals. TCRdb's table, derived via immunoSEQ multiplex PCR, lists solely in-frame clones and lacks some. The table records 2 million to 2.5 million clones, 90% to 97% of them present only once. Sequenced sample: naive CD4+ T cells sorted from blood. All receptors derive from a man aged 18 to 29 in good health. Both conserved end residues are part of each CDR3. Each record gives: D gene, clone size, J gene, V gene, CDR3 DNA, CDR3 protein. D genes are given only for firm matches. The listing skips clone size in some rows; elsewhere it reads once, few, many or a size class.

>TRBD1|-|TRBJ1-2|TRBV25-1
TGTGCCAGCAGTGAATTAGGCCAGGGGGTGGGGGACTATGGCTACACCTTC
CASSELGQGVGDYGYTF
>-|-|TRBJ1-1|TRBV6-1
TGTGCCAGCAGTGAAGCCTCCCTAGCAGCTTTCTTT
CASSEASLAAFF
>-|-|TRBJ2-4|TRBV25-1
TGTGCCAGCAGTCCTACAGGGACCAAAAACATTCAGTACTTC
CASSPTGTKNIQYF
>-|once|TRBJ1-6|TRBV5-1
TGCGCCAGCAGCTTGGATCTTGGTTCCAATTCACCCCTCCACTTT
CASSLDLGSNSPLHF
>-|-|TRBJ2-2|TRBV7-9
TGTGCCAGCAGCGGCGACGGTCGCACCGGGGAGCTGTTTTTT
CASSGDGRTGELFF
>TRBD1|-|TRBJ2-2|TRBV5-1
TGCGCCAGCAGCTTGGGAGACAGGGTTAACACCGGGGAGCTGTTTTTT
CASSLGDRVNTGELFF
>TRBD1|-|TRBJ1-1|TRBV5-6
TGTGCCAGCAGCTTGAGGACAGGGGTGCTGAACACTGAAGCTTTCTTT
CASSLRTGVLNTEAFF
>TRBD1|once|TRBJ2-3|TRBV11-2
TGTGCCAGCAGCTTACCCGGGACAGGAGGAGATACGCAGTATTTT
CASSLPGTGGDTQYF
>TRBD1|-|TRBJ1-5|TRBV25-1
TGTGCCAGCAGTGACCAGGGGGCGGGTCAGCCCCAGCATTTT
CASSDQGAGQPQHF
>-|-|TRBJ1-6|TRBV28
TGTGCCGGGGGGCGGGGCTACCCATATAATTCACCCCTCCACTTT
CAGGRGYPYNSPLHF
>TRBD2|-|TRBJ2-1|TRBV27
TGTGCCAGCAGCTTTCGGACTAGGAAGAATGAGCAGTTCTTC
CASSFRTRKNEQFF
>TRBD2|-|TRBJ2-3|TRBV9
TGTGCCAGCAGCGCGACTAGCGGGAGGGCAGATACGCAGTATTTT
CASSATSGRADTQYF